This TCR beta chain was captured in a study of T cell responses to AZD1222 COVID-19 vaccine. On this clone itself: The antigen remains unidentified.

Data came from immunoSEQ multiplex PCR; TCRdb stores just in-frame clones and leaves some out. The data contain fewer than 200,000 clones, around 92% of them singletons. Study-wide findings and caveats: Only a handful of AZD1222 recipients were seropositive at baseline.

The CDR3 runs 12 residues. V was pared by 3 bases and J by 5 bases, with 1 base of the junction left unmatched. Looked up from germline, CDR1 is SGHNT and CDR2 is YYREEE (reference sequence). The rearrangement joins TRBV5-4 to TRBJ1-1; 7 positions agree with TRBD1. The TCR originated in an adult in good health. Here the sequenced sample was peripheral blood, taken on day 0 of AZD1222 vaccination. CDR3: CASSSTGTEAFF. CDR3 in DNA: TGTGCCAGCAGCTCGACAGGGACTGAAGCTTTCTTT.